The 23 T cell receptor beta chains given below trace back to one sample, sequenced in a study of T-cell memory formation after mild COVID-19. TCRdb passed the 5' RACE reads through MiXCR, listing each CDR3 protein once. Altogether 300,000 to 400,000 distinct CDR3 sequences are present, 25% to 30% being singletons, with the ten largest covering roughly 13%. The specimen was PBMCs or a T cell subset sorted from them (not recorded which). The receptors were gathered from an adult woman who had mild COVID-19 (a few samples of this study predate the infection). Cell type and time point are not known.

CDR3 sequence (DNA): TGTGCCATCAGTGAGGGGGATAACTATGGCTACACCTTC. Its translation: CAISEGDNYGYTF. The chain employs TRBV10-3 and TRBJ1-2; D is unclear. Germline CDR1 and CDR2: ENHRY and SYGVKD. V lost 2 bases and J 1 base, leaving 5 bases between the germline ends. The CDR3 contains 13 residues.

The chain has TRBV5-1 and TRBJ1-1; D remains ambiguous. Germline values: CDR1 SGHRS, CDR2 YFSETQ. V was trimmed by 4 bases and J by 1 base, leaving 8 bases between them. This CDR3 spans 13 amino acids. The CDR3 here is CASSPFENTEAFF. CDR3 bases: TGCGCCAGCAGCCCGTTTGAGAACACTGAAGCTTTCTTT. The entire variable domain, with the rest obtained from reference TRBV5-1 and TRBJ1-1, is as follows: KAGVTQTPRYLIKTRGQQVTLSCSPISGHRSVSWYQQTPGQGLQFLFEYFSETQRNKGNFPGRFSGRQFSNSRSEMNVSTLELGDSALYLCASSPFENTEAFFGQGTRLTVV.

V usage is TRBV12-3 or TRBV12-4 and J usage is TRBJ1-3, with no clear D. The V end lost 5 bases, the J end lost 0 bases, and 14 bases lay between the germline ends. This CDR3 has 16 amino acids. CDR3 region: CASSQRSGISGNTIYF. The CDR3 nucleotides read TGTGCCAGCAGTCAACGCTCTGGTATCTCTGGAAACACCATATATTTT.

The CDR3 loop is CASSLGEATFYSTDTQYF. For the CDR3, the DNA is TGTGCCAGCAGCTTGGGGGAAGCCACTTTCTATAGCACAGATACGCAGTATTTT. This chain connects TRBV5-5 to TRBJ2-3; unclear D gene. Germline CDR1 is SGHKS and CDR2 is YYEKEE (reference sequence). V was pared by 0 bases and J by 0 bases, with 17 bases between. The CDR3 is 18 amino acids.

This clonotype was seen only a few times. The chain has TRBV7-6 and TRBJ1-1, with TRBD1 matching over 7 bases. Looked up from germline, CDR1 is SGHVS and CDR2 is FNYEAQ. CDR3 length: 15 residues. The V and J ends lost 5 bases and 0 bases, in that order; junction bases with no gene match: 6. The CDR3 region is CASSNRGGMNTEAFF. The CDR3 DNA is TGTGCCAGCAGCAACAGGGGTGGCATGAACACTGAAGCTTTCTTT.

The chain recombines TRBV29-1 with TRBJ1-5, with D unresolved. The germline V and J ends were trimmed by 5 bases and 2 bases, with 13 bases remaining between them. Germline CDR1 is SQVTM and CDR2 is ANQGSEA. CDR3 length: 14 amino acids. The CDR3 is CSVLRRVGNQPQHF. CDR3 in DNA: TGCAGCGTTCTCCGGCGAGTAGGCAATCAGCCCCAGCATTTT.

The chain couples TRBV20-1 to TRBJ2-5, with TRBD1 matching over 9 bases. Trimming took 1 base from V and 2 from J; bases not matched to a gene: 8. CDR1 and CDR2 (germline): DFQATT, SNEGSKA (reference sequence). The CDR3 sequence is 16 residues long. The CDR3 DNA reads TGCAGTGCTAGAGGGACAGGGGCAAACATACAAGAGACCCAGTACTTC. This translates into CSARGTGANIQETQYF.

This clonotype was seen a few times. The V gene is TRBV7-2, the J gene TRBJ2-5; 8 bases are shared with TRBD1. The CDR3 consists of 13 residues. With 4 bases clipped from V and 5 bases from J, the junction kept 3 bases outside the gene matches. Germline V CDR1 and CDR2: SGHTA, FQGNSA. The CDR3 reads CASSSRGRETQYF. The CDR3 nucleotides are TGTGCCAGCAGCTCCAGGGGGCGGGAGACCCAGTACTTC.

This chain connects TRBV11-3 to TRBJ2-5; D is ambiguous. Deletions cut 2 bases from V and 1 base from J, with 5 bases between. The CDR3 is made up of 13 amino acids. Germline V gene sequence: CDR1 SGHNT, CDR2 YENEEA. Here the CDR3 DNA reads TGTGCCAGCAGCTTAACGTTCCAAGAGACCCAGTACTTC. It yields the protein CASSLTFQETQYF.

This clonotype has more than one count but fewer than ten. The genes are TRBV29-1 and TRBJ2-1; D may match TRBD1 or TRBD2 (5 bases each). The CDR3 is 13 residues long. Germline V gives CDR1 SQVTM, CDR2 ANQGSEA. Trimming shortened V by 7 bases and J by 6 bases, and 16 bases separated the two germline ends. CDR3 sequence: CSERSGTSNEQFF. The CDR3, as DNA: TGCAGCGAAAGATCCGGGACCTCCAATGAGCAGTTCTTC.

This clonotype was seen a few times. This chain links TRBV7-6 with TRBJ2-1; D gene ambiguous. CDR3 size: 13 residues. Germline CDR1 and CDR2: SGHVS and FNYEAQ. V was pared by 2 bases and J by 2 bases, with 4 bases between. As DNA, the CDR3 is TGTGCCAGCAGCTTACCTCCCTACAATGAGCAGTTCTTC. This translates into CASSLPPYNEQFF.

This clonotype was observed a single time. This rearrangement joins TRBV4-2 to TRBJ2-1; D ambiguous. Germline CDR1 reads LGHNA; CDR2 reads YNFKEQ. CDR3 length equals 15 residues. Trimming stripped 4 bases from V and 5 bases from J, with 15 bases between. The CDR3 region is CASSPAALSNNEQFF. CDR3 sequence (DNA): TGTGCCAGCAGCCCCGCGGCACTTTCCAACAATGAGCAGTTCTTC.

The chain employs TRBV12-3 or TRBV12-4 and TRBJ1-4, with D uncertain. V lost 4 bases to trimming and J lost 8 bases, with 14 bases between them. CDR3 length: 14 residues. The CDR3 DNA is TGTGCCAGCAGTTCTTTTCCAGAAACGGAAAAACTGTTTTTT. It yields the protein CASSSFPETEKLFF.

This chain links TRBV7-3 with TRBJ2-1; 14 bases are shared with TRBD2. This CDR3 has 19 residues. Germline loops: CDR1 SGHTA, CDR2 FQGTGA. The J segment lost 3 bases and the V segment lost 5 bases, leaving 12 bases of the junction unmatched. CDR3 DNA sequence: TGTGCCAGCAGCCCGAAGGCACCGGGACTAGCGGGAGTCTACAATGAGCAGTTCTTC. Translating it yields CASSPKAPGLAGVYNEQFF.

This clonotype was seen ten or more times. One end of the junction is discordant with germline, which a read error may explain. J is TRBJ2-5 and V is TRBV5-1; 9 bases match TRBD2. Germline V gene sequence: CDR1 SGHRS, CDR2 YFSETQ. This CDR3 region has 14 residues. CDR3 region: CASSLGLAQETQYF. In DNA, the CDR3 is TGTGCCAGCAGCCTGGGACTAGCCCAAGAGACCCAGTACTTC.

This chain links TRBV5-4 with TRBJ2-7; D may be TRBD2 (5 bases). Germline-derived CDR1 and CDR2 are SGHNT and YYREEE (reference sequence). There are 15 residues in the CDR3. Trimming shortened V by 2 bases and J by 2 bases, and 14 bases separated the two germline ends. The CDR3 sequence is CASSFGVSSAYEQYF. The CDR3 bases are TGTGCCAGCAGCTTCGGAGTGAGTAGCGCCTACGAGCAGTACTTC. The entire variable domain, with the rest obtained from reference TRBV5-4 and TRBJ2-7, is as follows: ETGVTQSPTHLIKTRGQQVTLRCSSQSGHNTVSWYQQALGQGPQFIFQYYREEENGRGNFPPRFSGLQFPNYSSELNVNALELDDSALYLCASSFGVSSAYEQYFGPGTRLTVT.

This clonotype was recorded a few times. The rearrangement links TRBV12-3 or TRBV12-4 to TRBJ2-2; 8 nucleotides match TRBD1. The CDR3 sequence is 15 residues long. V lost 4 bases, J lost 4 bases, and 5 bases stayed unmatched. For the CDR3, the DNA is TGTGCCAGCAGTTCCGGGACAGGTGTCACCGGGGAGCTGTTTTTT. Protein sequence: CASSSGTGVTGELFF.

The gene calls are TRBV5-1 and TRBJ2-2, with 7 bases fitting TRBD1. From germline, CDR1 is SGHRS and CDR2 YFSETQ. This CDR3 spans 16 amino acids. The V gene end was trimmed by 4 bases and the J gene end by 2 bases; junction bases not matched to a gene: 8. CDR3 bases: TGCGCCAGCAGCCCCGAAGGGGGCGGTAACACCGGGGAGCTGTTTTTT. It is translated as CASSPEGGGNTGELFF.

This clonotype was counted a single time. The chain joins TRBV11-2 to TRBJ2-7; no clear D. The CDR3 contains 16 residues. Germline assignment: CDR1 SGHAT and CDR2 FQNNGV. Trimming took 8 bases from V and 1 from J, leaving 21 bases between them. As DNA, the CDR3 is TGTGCCAGCCGCCGAGGAATCGTAGCCACTTCCTACGAGCAGTACTTC. Amino acids: CASRRGIVATSYEQYF.

This clonotype was recorded a few times. This chain connects TRBV7-2 to TRBJ2-3; the match to TRBD2 covers 12 bases. CDR3 length: 16 amino acids. From germline, CDR1 is SGHTA and CDR2 FQGNSA. Trimming removed 4 bases from V and 7 bases from J; junction bases left unmatched: 9. CDR3 sequence reads: CASSSPGLAGGNTQYF. CDR3 bases: TGTGCCAGCAGCTCGCCGGGGCTAGCGGGGGGGAATACGCAGTATTTT.

This chain links TRBV12-3 or TRBV12-4 with TRBJ2-1; no clear D gene. V was cut by 0 bases and J by 4 bases, with 4 bases left in between. The CDR3 contains 13 residues. In nucleotides, the CDR3 is TGTGCCAGCAGTTTAGCCAGATACAATGAGCAGTTCTTC. This encodes CASSLARYNEQFF.

The chain recombines TRBV7-3 with TRBJ1-6; D may be TRBD1 (5 bases). This CDR3 region has 16 residues. Trimming took off 0 bases at V and 9 bases at J, with 15 bases between the two ends. Germline lookup yields CDR1 SGHTA and CDR2 FQGTGA. CDR3 nucleotides: TGTGCCAGCAGCTTAACGCCCGGCGGGGGAGGTTCACCCCTCCACTTT. This sequence encodes CASSLTPGGGGSPLHF.

This clonotype was seen a few times. The rearrangement joins TRBV4-1 to TRBJ2-1; 10 bases agree with TRBD2. Looked up from germline, CDR1 is MGHRA and CDR2 is YSYEKL. CDR3 length: 16 amino acids. With V trimmed by 0 bases and J by 5 bases, 4 bases remained unmatched. The CDR3 DNA is TGCGCCAGCAGCCAAGAGAGGCTAGCGGGAGACAATGAGCAGTTCTTC. As protein: CASSQERLAGDNEQFF.